One sample yielded the 3 T cell receptor beta chains listed below, sequenced in a study of T cells in women clearing cervical HPV infection. This table comes from immunoSEQ multiplex PCR, and its TCRdb copy is limited to in-frame clones, with some not included. The repertoire table contains over 35,000 clones. The sequencing sample was made of blood buffy coat. Receptor source: a woman aged 18 to 75 with a cervical HPV16 infection that either progressed to CIN3+ or cleared (not recorded which).

Concerning this clone itself: The read ends 3 residues early relative to the CDR3; the germline J gene fills the gap. The chain recombines TRBV19 with TRBJ2-7; TRBD2 might be the D (6 bases). This CDR3 contains 15 residues. V dropped 3 bases and J dropped 4 bases, with 16 bases sitting between them. CDR1 LNHDA and CDR2 SQIVND come from the germline V gene (reference sequence). CDR3 DNA (partial): TGTGCCAGTAGTATGGCCTGGGCGGGGCTGTACGAG. Its protein product is CASSMAWAGLYE. The full CDR3 protein is CASSMAWAGLYEQYF. Looking up the rest from reference TRBV19 and TRBJ2-7 gives the full variable domain: DGGITQSPKYLFRKEGQNVTLSCEQNLNHDAMYWYRQDPGQGLRLIYYSQIVNDFQKGDIAEGYSVSREKKESFPLTVTSAQKNPTAFYLCASSMAWAGLYEQYFGPGTRLTVT.

As regards this clone: The read is 3 residues too short to cover the CDR3 end, so that end is filled in from the germline J gene. V is TRBV20-1 and J is TRBJ2-3; 8 nucleotides align to TRBD2. Germline loops: CDR1 DFQATT, CDR2 SNEGSKA (reference sequence). J was trimmed by 6 bases and V by 5 bases; bases with no gene match: 7. The CDR3 has 13 amino acids. The CDR3 DNA, read in part, is TGCAGTGCTCCTTGGACTAGCCCGGATACG. This translates into CSAPWTSPDT. Given in full, the CDR3 is CSAPWTSPDTQYF.

As to this clone: The read ends 3 residues shy of where the CDR3 ends; the end is completed using the germline J gene. The chain combines TRBV19 with TRBJ2-7, with no clear D. The germline V gene encodes CDR1 LNHDA and CDR2 SQIVND (reference sequence). V lost 0 bases to trimming and J lost 1 base, with 10 bases between them. The CDR3 runs 15 residues. Partial CDR3 DNA: TGTGCCAGTAGTATAGATTATCAGAGGTCCTACGAG. This encodes CASSIDYQRSYE. The entire CDR3 reads CASSIDYQRSYEQYF. Full variable domain (rest looked up from reference TRBV19 and TRBJ2-7): DGGITQSPKYLFRKEGQNVTLSCEQNLNHDAMYWYRQDPGQGLRLIYYSQIVNDFQKGDIAEGYSVSREKKESFPLTVTSAQKNPTAFYLCASSIDYQRSYEQYFGPGTRLTVT.